This TCR beta chain was recorded in a study of blood T cell repertoires in COVID-19. Method: immunoSEQ multiplex PCR; TCRdb's copy keeps in-frame clones and lacks some. The table lists approximately 300,000 clones, over 85% of them singletons. The CDR3 runs to 14 residues. Trimming pared 0 bases from V and 3 bases from J, leaving 8 bases between. In germline, CDR1 is LGHDT, CDR2 YNNKEL (reference sequence). The chain has TRBV3-1 (or the pseudogene TRBV3-2) and TRBJ1-2; D is perhaps TRBD1 (5 bases). Sequenced: peripheral blood. The clonotype comes from a woman aged 30 to 39 with COVID-19, enrolled during active disease. Here the CDR3 reads CASSQDPGDYGYTF. For the CDR3, the DNA is TGTGCCAGCAGCCAAGATCCGGGGGACTATGGCTACACCTTC.